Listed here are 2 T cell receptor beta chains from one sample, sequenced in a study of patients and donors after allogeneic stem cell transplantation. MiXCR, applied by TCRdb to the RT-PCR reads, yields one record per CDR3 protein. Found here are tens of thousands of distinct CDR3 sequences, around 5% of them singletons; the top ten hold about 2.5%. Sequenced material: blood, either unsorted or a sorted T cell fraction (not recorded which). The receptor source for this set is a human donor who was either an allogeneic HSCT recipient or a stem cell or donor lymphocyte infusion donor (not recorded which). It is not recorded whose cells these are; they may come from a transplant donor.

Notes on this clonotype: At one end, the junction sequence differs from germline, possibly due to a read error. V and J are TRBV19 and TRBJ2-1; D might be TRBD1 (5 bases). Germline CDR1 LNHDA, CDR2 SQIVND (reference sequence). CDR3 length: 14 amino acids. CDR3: CATTSGQGNGERFF. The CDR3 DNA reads TGTGCCACAACCTCCGGGCAGGGAAACGGTGAGCGGTTCTTC.

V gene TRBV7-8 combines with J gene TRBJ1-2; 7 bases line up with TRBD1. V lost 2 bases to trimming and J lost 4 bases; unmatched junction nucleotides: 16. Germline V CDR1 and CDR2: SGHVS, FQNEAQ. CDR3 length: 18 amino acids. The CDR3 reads CASSLSRMAGGRGYGYTF. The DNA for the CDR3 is TGTGCCAGCAGCTTAAGTAGGATGGCAGGGGGTCGGGGCTATGGCTACACCTTC.